This T cell receptor beta chain was identified during a study of T cell responses to AZD1222 COVID-19 vaccine. Sequencing used immunoSEQ multiplex PCR; TCRdb keeps in-frame clones, though not all of them. The top ten hold approximately 15% of the sample, which has fewer than 120,000 clones, around nine tenths seen once. V dropped 4 bases and J dropped 8 bases, with 15 bases sitting between them. CDR1 and CDR2 from the germline V gene are SGHRS and YFSETQ. This CDR3 comprises 13 residues. Notes on this clone: Its antigen is as yet unknown.

Findings of the study overall: Females outnumbered males among donors, who were mostly white British; clonal diversity was possibly underestimated. Seropositive AZD1222 recipients at baseline numbered only 5 to 7.

The sequenced sample was peripheral blood, obtained 28 days after the second AZD1222 dose. The rearrangement links TRBV5-1 to TRBJ1-2; TRBD1 might be the D (6 bases). The source is an adult who received the AZD1222 COVID-19 vaccine. The CDR3 region has the DNA TGCGCCAGCAGCCCAGACAGGACTGGAGGCTACACCTTC. Translating gives CASSPDRTGGYTF.